This T cell receptor beta chain was sequenced during a study of cytomegalovirus exposure and HLA in healthy donors. Study-wide results and caveats: There were some public TCRs occurring in many donors, but most TCR sequences were rare. The study put 150 or so TCR beta chains on its list as cytomegalovirus-associated. Specificity of a few CMV-associated chains for CMV antigens was verified in vitro.

This CDR3 spans 15 amino acids. Germline CDR1 LNHDA, CDR2 SQIVND (reference sequence). Losses at the gene ends were 3 bases for V and 10 bases for J; bases not matched to a gene: 9. Points on this clone: The antigen remains unidentified.

The assay was immunoSEQ multiplex PCR, and TCRdb's table has in-frame clones only and misses some. The sample contains almost 65,000 clones, 80% to 90% of which appear only once. The chain uses TRBV19 and TRBJ1-6; 7 bases line up with TRBD1. The sample was PBMCs. The sequence came from a woman under 30 in good health and CMV-seronegative. The DNA of the CDR3 is TGTGCCAGTAGTATTTGGGACAGAGAACGGTCACCCCTCCACTTT. This gives the protein CASSIWDRERSPLHF.